This T cell receptor beta chain emerged from a study of blood T cell repertoires in COVID-19. Across the study: T cells, B-cell-depleted T cells, or PBMCs supplied cDNA or gDNA.

CDR1 is LNHDA and CDR2 is SQIVND in the germline V gene (reference sequence). Losses at the gene ends were 0 bases for V and 6 bases for J; bases not matched to a gene: 7. CDR3 size: 16 residues. It was within 2 weeks before study entry that exposed participants met a COVID-19 case. Original processing methods: Reference gene primers were amplified, and this amplification served to estimate nucleated cell counts. Sequencing used immunoSEQ multiplex PCR; TCRdb keeps in-frame clones, though not all of them. That table gives V, J and clone size, and the DNA gave D and trimming. The sample holds a few hundred thousand clones; 90% to 95% are singletons and the top ten take more than 0.85%.

The sequenced material came from PBMCs or T cells enriched from blood (not recorded which). V is TRBV19 and J is TRBJ1-5, with TRBD1 matching over 8 bases. The source is a woman in her thirties or forties who had been exposed to COVID-19. The CDR3 here is CASSIEQGAGGQPQHF. The CDR3 DNA reads as TGTGCCAGTAGTATAGAGCAGGGGGCAGGGGGTCAGCCCCAGCATTTT.